This T cell receptor (beta chain) is from a study of T cell responses to AZD1222 COVID-19 vaccine. Study-level findings and limits: Donors, mostly white British, included more females; clonal diversity was possibly underestimated. When two AZD1222 doses had been given, Spike-specific TCR breadth and depth rose.

For this clone: Its antigen is not identified.

The CDR3 runs 16 residues. Germline-derived CDR1 and CDR2 are SGHRS and YFSETQ. V dropped 0 bases and J dropped 7; count of bases not matched to a gene: 8. Using immunoSEQ multiplex PCR, the repertoire was profiled, and TCRdb retains in-frame clones only, with some absent. The repertoire holds some 96,000 clones, with approximately 87% as singletons. V is TRBV5-1 and J is TRBJ2-1, with 9 bases lining up with TRBD1. This specimen was peripheral blood, taken on day 0 of AZD1222 vaccination. The sequence derives from an adult in good health. CDR3 residues: CASSLGGGTGPNEQFF. The CDR3 coding sequence is TGCGCCAGCAGCTTGGGGGGCGGGACAGGGCCAAATGAGCAGTTCTTC. The variable domain in full, with the rest retrieved from reference TRBV5-1 and TRBJ2-1, is KAGVTQTPRYLIKTRGQQVTLSCSPISGHRSVSWYQQTPGQGLQFLFEYFSETQRNKGNFPGRFSGRQFSNSRSEMNVSTLELGDSALYLCASSLGGGTGPNEQFFGPGTRLTVL.